This T cell receptor beta chain was observed in a study of cytomegalovirus exposure and HLA in healthy donors. As for this clone: Its target is not known.

Vbeta (60) and Jbeta (13) primers were used in the PCR. Authors' methods: A later analysis tallied about 80 million unique TCR beta chains, around 12 million of them shared. TCRdb keeps only in-frame clones here, not all; method: immunoSEQ multiplex PCR. The V and J calls and the clone size are those of that table, but D and trimming were determined from the DNA. The data show approximately 150,000 clones, 55% to 75% seen once. Notes on the study in general: About 90% or about 30% of the time was how often most TCR beta V segments were productive, according to an earlier analysis.

Trimming stripped 7 bases from V and 4 bases from J, with 14 bases between. Germline V gives CDR1 SNHLY, CDR2 FYNNEI. CDR3 length equals 15 residues. The sample consisted of PBMCs. The TCR was taken from a human donor in good health. The V and J genes are TRBV2 and TRBJ2-6; D ambiguous. The CDR3 nucleotides read TGTGCCAGCAACCACCGGAGTTCCGGGGCCAACGTCCTGACTTTC. It is translated as CASNHRSSGANVLTF.